This is a list of T cell receptor beta chains from one sample in a study of T cells in Graves' hyperthyroidism and ophthalmopathy. TCRdb re-analysed the multiplex PCR reads in MiXCR, keeping a single row per CDR3 protein. The sample yields about 580,000 distinct CDR3 sequences, approximately 13% seen once. Sequencing input: blood. Source of these receptors: a young woman with Graves' hyperthyroidism that later progressed to Graves' ophthalmopathy. Both conserved end residues are part of each CDR3. The D gene is left open where the match is weak. Expanded clones are given a class, and other clones once, few, many or no size at all.

v_call,clone_size,j_call,d_call,cdr3_nt,cdr3_aa
TRBV28,many,TRBJ1-1,.,TGTGCCAGCAGTTCCCCGGGGGGGAACACTGAAGCTTTCTTT,CASSSPGGNTEAFF
TRBV12-3/TRBV12-4,many,TRBJ1-4,TRBD1,TGTGCCAGCGGGGGCAGGGGGAGTGAAAAACTGTTTTTT,CASGGRGSEKLFF
TRBV28,many,TRBJ2-7,.,TGTGCCAGCAGGCCCTCCGGACCCAACTCTTACCGCGTCCCCTACGAGCAGTACTTC,CASRPSGPNSYRVPYEQYF
TRBV27,.,TRBJ2-1,TRBD2,TGTGCCAGTCCTGAGGGCCAACTAGCGGAGCACAATGAGCAGTTCTTC,CASPEGQLAEHNEQFF
TRBV3-1,.,TRBJ2-1,.,TGTGCCAGCAGCCAAGTTAACTATGAGCAGTTCTTC,CASSQVNYEQFF
TRBV19,.,TRBJ2-1,.,TGTGCCAGTAGTGTAAAGCGGCCCCTCAGGGATGAGCAGTTCTTC,CASSVKRPLRDEQFF
TRBV28,.,TRBJ1-4,.,TGTGCCAGCAGTTGGGAGGGCCTGGGTGGGGAAAAACTGTTTTTT,CASSWEGLGGEKLFF
TRBV20-1,few,TRBJ2-1,TRBD2,TGCAGTGCTTCTTTACTAGCGGGAGGCCCGTCGGAGCAGTTCTTC,CSASLLAGGPSEQFF
TRBV5-1,few,TRBJ2-7,.,TGCACCAGCAGCTTTCGGACCCACTACGAGCAGTACTTC,CTSSFRTHYEQYF
TRBV12-3/TRBV12-4,many,TRBJ1-4,.,TGTGCCAGCAGTTTGGCCGGGGGAGGAAAACTGTTTTTT,CASSLAGGGKLFF
TRBV6-1,many,TRBJ2-7,.,TGTGCCAGCAGTTTTGGCGATCCCTGGTACGAGCAGTACTTC,CASSFGDPWYEQYF
TRBV12-3/TRBV12-4,many,TRBJ1-1,.,TGTGCCAGCGAAGCCCAGGTGAACACTGAAGCTTTCTTT,CASEAQVNTEAFF
TRBV28,many,TRBJ2-7,.,TGTGCCAGCAGTTCCCTCACCCCAGAGCAGTACTTC,CASSSLTPEQYF
TRBV19,.,TRBJ1-5,TRBD1,TGTGCCAGTAGTACTCGAGGGACAGTGGCCCAGCATTTT,CASSTRGTVAQHF
TRBV3-1,few,TRBJ2-1,TRBD1,TGTGCCAGCAGCCAAGATGGGACAGTGCAGTTCTTC,CASSQDGTVQFF
TRBV11-2,many,TRBJ2-3,.,TGTGCCAGCAGTTCCAGACTAGAAGCGGATACGCAGTATTTT,CASSSRLEADTQYF
TRBV2,many,TRBJ1-2,.,TGTGCCAGCAGCGGTCCGGACCACCGGCGGGGCTACACCTTC,CASSGPDHRRGYTF
TRBV7-9,many,TRBJ1-2,TRBD1,TGTGCCAGCAGCCAATCGAATCCGGGACAGGCATCCTATGGCTACACCTTC,CASSQSNPGQASYGYTF
TRBV7-2,.,TRBJ1-5,.,TGTGCCAGCAGCTTAATGAGGGATCAGCCCCAGCATTTT,CASSLMRDQPQHF
TRBV28,many,TRBJ1-2,TRBD1,TGTGCCAGCAGTTTTCCGACAGGGGCCTTGAACTATGGCTACACCTTC,CASSFPTGALNYGYTF
TRBV18,many,TRBJ2-1,.,TGTGCCAGCTCACCCGGGACCGCTACCTACAATGAGCAGTTCTTC,CASSPGTATYNEQFF
TRBV5-6,.,TRBJ1-3,.,TGTGCCAGCAGCTCGGACTTGAAGAACCCTGGAAACACCATATATTTT,CASSSDLKNPGNTIYF
TRBV9,many,TRBJ1-6,.,TGTGCCAGCAGCGATCAGGAATATAATTCACCCCTCCACTTT,CASSDQEYNSPLHF
TRBV30,.,TRBJ1-3,.,TGTGCCTGGAAACCGGGCGGGACTTCTGGAAACACCATATATTTT,CAWKPGGTSGNTIYF
TRBV2,.,TRBJ2-2,.,TGTGCCAGCACTTGGGCCGGGGAGCTGTTTTTT,CASTWAGELFF
TRBV5-6,.,TRBJ1-6,.,TGTGCCAGCAGCTTGCGTCGGGAGGGGAACAATTCACCCCTCCACTTT,CASSLRREGNNSPLHF